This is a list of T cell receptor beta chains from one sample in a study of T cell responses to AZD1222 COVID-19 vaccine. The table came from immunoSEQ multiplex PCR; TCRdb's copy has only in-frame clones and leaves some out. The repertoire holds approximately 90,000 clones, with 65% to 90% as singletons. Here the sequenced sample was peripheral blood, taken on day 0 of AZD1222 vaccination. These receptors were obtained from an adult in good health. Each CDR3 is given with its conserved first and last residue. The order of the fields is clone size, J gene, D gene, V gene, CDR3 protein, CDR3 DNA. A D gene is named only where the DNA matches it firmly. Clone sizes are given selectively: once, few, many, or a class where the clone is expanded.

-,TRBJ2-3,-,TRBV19,CASSIERTDTQYF,TGTGCCAGTAGTATAGAACGCACAGATACGCAGTATTTT
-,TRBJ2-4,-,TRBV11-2,CASSLNRNIQYF,TGTGCCAGCAGCTTAAATAGAAACATTCAGTACTTC
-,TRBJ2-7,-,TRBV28,CASRGSGQHPEQYF,TGTGCCAGCAGGGGGTCTGGACAGCATCCCGAGCAGTACTTC
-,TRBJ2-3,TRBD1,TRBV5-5,CASSLYKAGGADTQYF,TGTGCCAGCAGCTTGTACAAGGCAGGGGGCGCAGATACGCAGTATTTT
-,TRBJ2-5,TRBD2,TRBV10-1,CASSESLGTSGLETQYF,TGCGCCAGCAGTGAGTCGTTAGGGACTAGCGGGCTGGAGACCCAGTACTTC
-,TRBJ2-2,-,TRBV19,CASSTLTGELFF,TGTGCCAGTAGTACTTTGACCGGGGAGCTGTTTTTT
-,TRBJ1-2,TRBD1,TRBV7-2,CASSSPPGRGDYGYTF,TGTGCCAGCAGCTCCCCCCCCGGCAGGGGGGACTATGGCTACACCTTC
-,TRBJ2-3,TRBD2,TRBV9,CASSPGTSRTDTQYF,TGTGCCAGCAGCCCCGGGACTAGCCGCACAGATACGCAGTATTTT
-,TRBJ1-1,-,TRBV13,CASSLGRGTEAFF,TGTGCCAGCAGCTTAGGAAGGGGCACTGAAGCTTTCTTT
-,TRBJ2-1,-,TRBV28,CASSRQEPREQFF,TGTGCCAGCAGTCGACAGGAGCCACGGGAGCAGTTCTTC
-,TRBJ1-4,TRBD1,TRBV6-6,CASGDSGGENEKLFF,TGTGCCAGCGGGGACTCAGGGGGAGAAAATGAAAAACTGTTTTTT
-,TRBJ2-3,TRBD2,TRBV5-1,CASRLAGSTDTQYF,TGCGCCAGTAGACTAGCGGGTAGCACAGATACGCAGTATTTT
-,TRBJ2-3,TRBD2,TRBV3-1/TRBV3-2,CASSTQREGADTQYF,TGTGCCAGCAGCACTCAGCGGGAGGGTGCAGATACGCAGTATTTT
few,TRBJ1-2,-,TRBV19,CASSTHREGYTF,TGTGCCAGTAGTACGCACAGGGAGGGCTACACCTTC
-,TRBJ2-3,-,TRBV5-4,CASSLAAQMSTDTQYF,TGTGCCAGCAGCTTGGCGGCGCAAATGAGCACAGATACGCAGTATTTT
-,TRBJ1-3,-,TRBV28,CASSETGTYGSGNTIYF,TGTGCCAGCAGCGAGACCGGGACCTATGGCTCTGGAAACACCATATATTTT
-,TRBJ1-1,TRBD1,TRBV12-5,CASGLATGDTIEAFF,TGTGCTAGTGGTTTAGCAACAGGGGATACAATTGAAGCTTTCTTT
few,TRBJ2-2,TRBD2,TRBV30,CAWSGLAGTNTGELFF,TGTGCCTGGAGTGGACTAGCGGGGACGAACACCGGGGAGCTGTTTTTT
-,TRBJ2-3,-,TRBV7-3,CASSQAPPVGTDTQYF,TGTGCCAGCAGCCAAGCCCCCCCCGTGGGGACAGATACGCAGTATTTT
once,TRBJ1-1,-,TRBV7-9,CASSVPRSGEETEAFF,TGTGCCAGCAGCGTCCCGCGGAGTGGGGAGGAGACTGAAGCTTTCTTT
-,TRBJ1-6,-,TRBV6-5,CASRPGNLPLHF,TGTGCCAGCAGGCCAGGGAACCTACCCCTCCACTTT
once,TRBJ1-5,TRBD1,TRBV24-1,CATSTGGAQPQHF,TGTGCCACCAGTACAGGGGGTGCTCAGCCCCAGCATTTT
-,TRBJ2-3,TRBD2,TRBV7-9,CASSSGLAGLRTDTQYF,TGTGCCAGCAGCTCCGGACTAGCGGGTCTACGCACAGATACGCAGTATTTT
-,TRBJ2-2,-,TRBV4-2,CASSQGFRQNTGELFF,TGTGCCAGCAGCCAAGGATTCCGGCAGAACACCGGGGAGCTGTTTTTT
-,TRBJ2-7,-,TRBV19,CASSTRDPYEQYF,TGTGCCAGTAGTACACGGGACCCCTACGAGCAGTACTTC
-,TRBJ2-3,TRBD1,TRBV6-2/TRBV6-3,CASSYSDRESTDTQYF,TGTGCCAGCAGTTACTCGGACAGGGAGAGCACAGATACGCAGTATTTT
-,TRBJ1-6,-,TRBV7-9,CASSLGRGNSPLHF,TGTGCCAGCAGCTTAGGCAGGGGTAATTCACCCCTCCACTTT
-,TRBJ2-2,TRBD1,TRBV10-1,CASRRDRNTGELFF,TGCGCCAGCAGAAGGGACAGAAACACCGGGGAGCTGTTTTTT
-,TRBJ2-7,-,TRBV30,CAWSPTPGEQYF,TGTGCCTGGAGTCCGACGCCAGGGGAGCAGTACTTC
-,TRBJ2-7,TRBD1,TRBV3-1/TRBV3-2,CASSQTNPGTAYEQYF,TGTGCCAGCAGCCAAACTAATCCCGGGACAGCCTACGAGCAGTACTTC
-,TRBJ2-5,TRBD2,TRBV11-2,CASSLRGRREETQYF,TGTGCCAGCAGCTTGCGCGGGAGGAGGGAAGAGACCCAGTACTTC
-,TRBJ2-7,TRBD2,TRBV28,CASSGGLAELYEQYF,TGTGCCAGCAGTGGGGGACTAGCGGAGCTGTACGAGCAGTACTTC
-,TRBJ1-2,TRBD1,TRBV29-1,CSVVLGGQAYGYTF,TGCAGCGTTGTCCTCGGAGGACAGGCCTATGGCTACACCTTC
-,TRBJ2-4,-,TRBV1,CTSSQERSGLDRAAKNIQYF,TGCACCAGCAGCCAAGAGCGGAGCGGGCTAGACCGGGCAGCCAAAAACATTCAGTACTTC
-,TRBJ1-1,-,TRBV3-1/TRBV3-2,CASTHYRDDTEAFF,TGTGCCAGCACCCACTACAGGGATGACACTGAAGCTTTCTTT
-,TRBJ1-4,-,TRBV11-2,CASSLGGATNEKLFF,TGTGCCAGCAGCCTTGGGGGCGCAACTAATGAAAAACTGTTTTTT
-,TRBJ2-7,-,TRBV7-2,CASSSRQVHEQYF,TGTGCCAGCAGCTCCCGACAGGTTCACGAGCAGTACTTC
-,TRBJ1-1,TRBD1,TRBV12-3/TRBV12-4,CASRGTGYTEAFF,TGTGCCAGCAGGGGGACAGGGTACACTGAAGCTTTCTTT
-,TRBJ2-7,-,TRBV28,CASSSPAGIYEQYF,TGTGCCAGCAGTTCCCCTGCGGGAATATACGAGCAGTACTTC
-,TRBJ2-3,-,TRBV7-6,CASSLDYNRPPDTQYF,TGTGCCAGCAGCTTAGATTATAACCGACCCCCAGATACGCAGTATTTT
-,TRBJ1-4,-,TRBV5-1,CASSLGQRPTNEKLFF,TGCGCCAGCAGCTTGGGACAGCGCCCAACTAATGAAAAACTGTTTTTT
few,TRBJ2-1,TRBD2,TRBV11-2,CASSYGWAGAFYNEQFF,TGTGCCAGCAGCTATGGATGGGCGGGAGCTTTTTACAATGAGCAGTTCTTC
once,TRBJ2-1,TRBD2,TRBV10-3,CAISAQASGSNYEQFF,TGTGCCATCAGTGCTCAGGCTAGCGGGAGTAACTATGAGCAGTTCTTC
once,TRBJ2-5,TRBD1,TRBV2,CASSDPDRGEETQYF,TGTGCCAGCAGTGACCCGGACAGGGGAGAAGAGACCCAGTACTTC
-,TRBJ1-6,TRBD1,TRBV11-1,CASSEQGAGNSPLHF,TGTGCCAGCAGCGAACAGGGGGCTGGCAATTCACCCCTCCACTTT
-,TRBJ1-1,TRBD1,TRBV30,CAWAGTANTEAFF,TGTGCCTGGGCCGGGACAGCAAACACTGAAGCTTTCTTT
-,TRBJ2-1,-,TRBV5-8,CASSFAQGSYNEQFF,TGTGCCAGCAGCTTCGCACAGGGATCCTACAATGAGCAGTTCTTC
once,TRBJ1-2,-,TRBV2,CASSVSTGRGYTF,TGTGCCAGCAGTGTATCCACAGGGAGAGGCTACACCTTC
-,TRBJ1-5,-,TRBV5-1,CASSLEGHPNQPQHF,TGCGCCAGCAGCTTGGAGGGACACCCCAATCAGCCCCAGCATTTT
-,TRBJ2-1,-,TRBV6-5,CASKLQGGNEQFF,TGTGCCAGCAAACTACAGGGTGGGAATGAGCAGTTCTTC
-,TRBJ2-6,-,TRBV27,CASSFFRTGANVLTF,TGTGCCAGCAGTTTTTTTCGTACTGGGGCCAACGTCCTGACTTTC
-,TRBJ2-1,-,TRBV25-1,CASSGGQGDEQFF,TGTGCCAGCAGTGGAGGGCAAGGGGATGAGCAGTTCTTC
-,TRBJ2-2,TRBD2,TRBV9,CASTRLLAGSTGELFF,TGTGCCAGCACACGGTTGCTAGCGGGATCCACCGGGGAGCTGTTTTTT
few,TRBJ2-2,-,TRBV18,CASSPPGSGTGELFF,TGTGCCAGCTCACCCCCAGGGTCGGGCACCGGGGAGCTGTTTTTT
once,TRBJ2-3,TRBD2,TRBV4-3,CARADLSAGGFTDTQYF,TGCGCCAGAGCGGACCTGTCTGCGGGGGGGTTCACAGATACGCAGTATTTT
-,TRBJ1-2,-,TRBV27,CASRYRNTANYGYTF,TGTGCCAGCAGGTACAGAAACACAGCTAACTATGGCTACACCTTC
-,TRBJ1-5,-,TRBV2,CASSVGVQPQHF,TGTGCCAGCAGTGTGGGAGTTCAGCCCCAGCATTTT
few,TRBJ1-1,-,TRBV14,CASSATKNTEAFF,TGTGCCAGCAGCGCCACAAAGAACACTGAAGCTTTCTTT
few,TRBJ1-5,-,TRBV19,CASMPGGNQPQHF,TGTGCCAGTATGCCTGGGGGCAATCAGCCCCAGCATTTT